The rows below give T cell receptor beta chains drawn from one sample of a study of response to subunit inactivated influenza vaccine. TCRdb passed the RT-PCR reads through MiXCR, listing each CDR3 protein once. The sample has around 850,000 distinct CDR3 sequences, around a sixth seen once. The material sequenced was PBMCs from blood, taken 4 to 6 days after vaccination. The receptor set was obtained from a man aged 50 to 60 who received an inactivated influenza vaccine. Both conserved end residues are part of each CDR3. Each record gives: CDR3 length, J gene, clone size, V gene, D gene, CDR3 DNA, CDR3 protein. The D gene is left open where the match is weak. A clone size is listed for some rows: how often the clone was seen (once, few, many), or a class if it is expanded.

15,TRBJ2-1,NA,TRBV7-9,TRBD1,TGTGCCAGCAGCCGAACAGGGGGCTTGGACAATGAGCAGTTCTTC,CASSRTGGLDNEQFF
15,TRBJ1-1,NA,TRBV9,NA,TGTGCCAGCAGCCCTCAAGTCGGGTGGTCGACTGAAGCTTTCTTT,CASSPQVGWSTEAFF
15,TRBJ2-3,NA,TRBV4-3,TRBD2,TGCGCCAGCAGTCCGACTAGCGGGAGAAGAGCTACGCAGTATTTT,CASSPTSGRRATQYF
12,TRBJ2-7,NA,TRBV2,NA,TGTGCCAGCAGTGTGGAGCTAAATGAGCAGTACTTC,CASSVELNEQYF
15,TRBJ2-1,few,TRBV20-1,TRBD2,TGCAGTGCACACACCCTAGCGGGAGATCTCAATGAGCAGTTCTTC,CSAHTLAGDLNEQFF
13,TRBJ1-2,few,TRBV7-8,NA,TGTGCCAGCAGCTCAGGGCAGCCGTATGGCTACACCTTC,CASSSGQPYGYTF
17,TRBJ1-1,few,TRBV24-1,NA,TGTGCCACCAGTGATTTTATGACTGACTATGTGAACACTGAAGCTTTCTTT,CATSDFMTDYVNTEAFF
16,TRBJ2-7,NA,TRBV27,NA,TGTGCCAGCAGTTTGAGCAGGGGGGTTACCACCTACGAGCAGTACTTC,CASSLSRGVTTYEQYF
13,TRBJ2-5,NA,TRBV4-1,NA,TGCGCCAGCAGCCAAGCATACCAAGAGACCCAGTACTTC,CASSQAYQETQYF
14,TRBJ2-3,NA,TRBV10-3,NA,TGTGCCATCAGGGACAGATCAAGCACAGATACGCAGTATTTT,CAIRDRSSTDTQYF
16,TRBJ2-1,NA,TRBV18,TRBD1,TGTGCCAGCGCTCGGGACAGGCTAAGCTCCTACAATGAGCAGTTCTTC,CASARDRLSSYNEQFF
13,TRBJ1-1,NA,TRBV20-1,NA,TGCAGTGCTCCGAAATCAGGGGACACTGAAGCTTTCTTT,CSAPKSGDTEAFF
13,TRBJ2-5,many,TRBV6-6,NA,TGTGCCACCCGTAGTTTGGCCCAAGAGACCCAGTACTTC,CATRSLAQETQYF
15,TRBJ2-2,few,TRBV20-1,TRBD1,TGCAGTGCTAGTCGGACAGGGGGTAACACCGGGGAGCTGTTTTTT,CSASRTGGNTGELFF
16,TRBJ2-3,many,TRBV7-2,TRBD2,TGTGCCAGCAGCCCTACTAGCGGGGGGGCCGGGGATACGCAGTATTTT,CASSPTSGGAGDTQYF
13,TRBJ2-1,few,TRBV12-3/TRBV12-4,NA,TGTGCCAGCAGTTTTTTTTCGGGGCCTGAGCAGTTCTTC,CASSFFSGPEQFF
14,TRBJ2-2,NA,TRBV20-1,NA,TGCAGTGCTAGGGACTCCGCTAGCACCTGGGAGCTGTTTTTT,CSARDSASTWELFF